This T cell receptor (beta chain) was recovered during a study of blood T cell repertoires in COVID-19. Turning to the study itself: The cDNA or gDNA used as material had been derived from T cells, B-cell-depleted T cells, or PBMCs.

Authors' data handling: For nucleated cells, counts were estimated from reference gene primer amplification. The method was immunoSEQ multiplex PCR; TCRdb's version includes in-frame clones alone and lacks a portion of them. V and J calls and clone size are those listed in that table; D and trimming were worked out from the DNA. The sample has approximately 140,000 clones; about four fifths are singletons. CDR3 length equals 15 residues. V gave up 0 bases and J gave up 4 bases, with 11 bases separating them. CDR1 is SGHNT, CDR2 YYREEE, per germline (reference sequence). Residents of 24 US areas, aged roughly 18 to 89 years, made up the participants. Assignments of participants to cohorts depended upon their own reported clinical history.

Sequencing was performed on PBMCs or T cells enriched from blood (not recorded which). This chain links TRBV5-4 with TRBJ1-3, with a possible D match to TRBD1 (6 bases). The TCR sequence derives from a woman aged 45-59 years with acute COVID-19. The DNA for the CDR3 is TGTGCCAGCAGCTTGGGGACAGAGTACGGAAACACCATATATTTT. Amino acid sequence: CASSLGTEYGNTIYF. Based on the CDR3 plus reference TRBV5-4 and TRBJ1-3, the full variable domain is ETGVTQSPTHLIKTRGQQVTLRCSSQSGHNTVSWYQQALGQGPQFIFQYYREEENGRGNFPPRFSGLQFPNYSSELNVNALELDDSALYLCASSLGTEYGNTIYFGEGSWLTVV.